These T cell receptor beta chains were read from a single sample in a study of CXCR3-negative and CXCR3-positive naive CD8 T cells. TCRdb reprocessed the 5' RACE reads; each CDR3 protein has one entry and no DNA is given. The table counts about 150,000 distinct CDR3 sequences; around 0.37% lies in the top ten. The specimen sequenced was naive CXCR3+ CD8+ T cells from blood. Receptors were obtained from a human donor in good health. Some clones in this sample may be carry-over from other donors' samples. CDR3s include the opening cysteine and the closing phenylalanine or tryptophan.

V gene,J gene,CDR3 protein
TRBV6-6,TRBJ2-4,CASSSLDLGGAAKNIQYF
TRBV5-1,TRBJ2-1,CASSPGTSGRREQFF
TRBV29-1,TRBJ1-2,CSVVGQGAYGYTF
TRBV29-1,TRBJ1-1,CSFWTGLNTEAFF
TRBV29-1,TRBJ2-1,CSVESAYPVSNEQFF
TRBV28,TRBJ1-5,CATHRQGGNQPQHF
TRBV15,TRBJ1-5,CATSRDPSGYSNQPQHF
TRBV15,TRBJ2-1,CATGAGRYNEQFF
TRBV7-2,TRBJ2-7,CASSLMLAGVGEQYF
TRBV27,TRBJ2-5,CASRPYTAQETQYF
TRBV25-1,TRBJ1-5,CASSETGDQPQHF
TRBV28,TRBJ1-5,CASSFYRDIAYSNQPQHF
TRBV28,TRBJ2-7,CASSFTGTWDYEQYF
TRBV12-3/TRBV12-4,TRBJ1-6,CASSYRSLGSPLQF
TRBV19,TRBJ2-7,CASSIGEASYEQYF